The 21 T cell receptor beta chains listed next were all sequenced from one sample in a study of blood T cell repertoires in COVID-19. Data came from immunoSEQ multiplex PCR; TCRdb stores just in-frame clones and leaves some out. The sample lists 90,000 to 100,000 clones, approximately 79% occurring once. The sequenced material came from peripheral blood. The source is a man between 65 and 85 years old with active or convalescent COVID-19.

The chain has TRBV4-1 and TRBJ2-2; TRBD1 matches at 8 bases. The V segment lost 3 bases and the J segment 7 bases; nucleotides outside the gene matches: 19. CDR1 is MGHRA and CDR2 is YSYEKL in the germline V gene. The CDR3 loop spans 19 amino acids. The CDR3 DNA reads TGCGCCAGCAGCCACCTCCCGGGACAGGACGTGCGGTTTCACGGGGAGCTGTTTTTT. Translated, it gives CASSHLPGQDVRFHGELFF.

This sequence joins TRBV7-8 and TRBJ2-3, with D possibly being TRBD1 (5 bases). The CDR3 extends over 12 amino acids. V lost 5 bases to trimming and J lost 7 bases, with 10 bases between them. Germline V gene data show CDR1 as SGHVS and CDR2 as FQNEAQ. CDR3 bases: TGTGCCAGCAGCCATAGGGGTTATACGCAGTATTTT. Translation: CASSHRGYTQYF.

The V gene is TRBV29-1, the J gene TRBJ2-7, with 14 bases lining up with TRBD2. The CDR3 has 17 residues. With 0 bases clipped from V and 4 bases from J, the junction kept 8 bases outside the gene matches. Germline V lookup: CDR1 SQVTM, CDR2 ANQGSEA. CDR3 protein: CSVEDRGTSGGKYEQYF. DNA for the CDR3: TGCAGCGTTGAAGACCGGGGGACTAGCGGGGGAAAATACGAGCAGTACTTC.

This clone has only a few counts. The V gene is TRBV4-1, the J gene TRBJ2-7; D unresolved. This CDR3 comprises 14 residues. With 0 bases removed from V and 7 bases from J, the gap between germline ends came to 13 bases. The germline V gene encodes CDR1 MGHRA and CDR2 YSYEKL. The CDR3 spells CASSQEGSPGEQYF. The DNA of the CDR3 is TGCGCCAGCAGCCAAGAGGGTAGTCCGGGTGAGCAGTACTTC.

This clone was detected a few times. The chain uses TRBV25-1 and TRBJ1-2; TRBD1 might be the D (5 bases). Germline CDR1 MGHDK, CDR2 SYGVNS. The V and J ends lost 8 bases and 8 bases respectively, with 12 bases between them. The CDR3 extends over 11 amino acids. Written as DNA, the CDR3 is TGTGCCAGCCGGGACCGGGGGGGCTACACCTTC. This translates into CASRDRGGYTF.

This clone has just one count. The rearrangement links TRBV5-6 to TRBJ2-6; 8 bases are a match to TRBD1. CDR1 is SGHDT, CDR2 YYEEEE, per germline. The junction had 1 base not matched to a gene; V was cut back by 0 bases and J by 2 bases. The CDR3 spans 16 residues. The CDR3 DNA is TGTGCCAGCAGCTTGGGGACAGGGCCTGGGGCCAACGTCCTGACTTTC. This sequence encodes CASSLGTGPGANVLTF. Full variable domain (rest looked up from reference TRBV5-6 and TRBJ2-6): DAGVTQSPTHLIKTRGQQVTLRCSPKSGHDTVSWYQQALGQGPQFIFQYYEEEERQRGNFPDRFSGHQFPNYSSELNVNALLLGDSALYLCASSLGTGPGANVLTFGAGSRLTVL.

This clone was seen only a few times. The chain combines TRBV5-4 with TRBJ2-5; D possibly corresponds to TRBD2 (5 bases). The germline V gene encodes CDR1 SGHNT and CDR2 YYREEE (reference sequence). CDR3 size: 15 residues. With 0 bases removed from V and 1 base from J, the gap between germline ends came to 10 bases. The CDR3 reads CASSLERTSQETQYF. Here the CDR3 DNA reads TGTGCCAGCAGCTTGGAGCGGACCTCCCAAGAGACCCAGTACTTC. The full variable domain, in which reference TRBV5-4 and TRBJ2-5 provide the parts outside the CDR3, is ETGVTQSPTHLIKTRGQQVTLRCSSQSGHNTVSWYQQALGQGPQFIFQYYREEENGRGNFPPRFSGLQFPNYSSELNVNALELDDSALYLCASSLERTSQETQYFGPGTRLLVL.

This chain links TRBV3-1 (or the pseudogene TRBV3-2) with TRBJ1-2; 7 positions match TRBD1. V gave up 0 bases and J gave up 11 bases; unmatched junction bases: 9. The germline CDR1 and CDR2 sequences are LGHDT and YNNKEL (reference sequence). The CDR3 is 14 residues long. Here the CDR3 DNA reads TGTGCCAGCAGCCAAGATGCGACAGGGCGTAGGTACACCTTC. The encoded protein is CASSQDATGRRYTF.

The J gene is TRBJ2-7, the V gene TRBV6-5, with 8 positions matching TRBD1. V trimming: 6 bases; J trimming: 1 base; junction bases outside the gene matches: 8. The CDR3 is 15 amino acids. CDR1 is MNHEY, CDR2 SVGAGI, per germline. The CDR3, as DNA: TGTGCCAGCAGCCCCGGACAGGGCCTTTCCTACGAGCAGTACTTC. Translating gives CASSPGQGLSYEQYF.

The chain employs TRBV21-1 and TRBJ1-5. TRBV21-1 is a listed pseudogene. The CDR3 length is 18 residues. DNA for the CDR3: TGTGCCAGCAGCAAAGTAGCCCCGGAGGGTTATAGCAATCAGCCCCAGCATTTT. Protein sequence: CASSKVAPEGYSNQPQHF.

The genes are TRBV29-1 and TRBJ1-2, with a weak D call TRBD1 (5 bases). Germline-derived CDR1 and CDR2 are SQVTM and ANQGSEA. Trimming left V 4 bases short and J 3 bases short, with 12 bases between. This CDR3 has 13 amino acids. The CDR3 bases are TGCAGCGTTGTGGGGGAGGTGGACTATGGCTACACCTTC. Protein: CSVVGEVDYGYTF.

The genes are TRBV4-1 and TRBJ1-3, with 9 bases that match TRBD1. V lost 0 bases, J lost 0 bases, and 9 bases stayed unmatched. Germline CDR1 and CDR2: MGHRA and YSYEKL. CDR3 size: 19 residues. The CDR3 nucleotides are TGCGCCAGCAGCCAAGACCCTGCACAGGGGGCCCTCTCTGGAAACACCATATATTTT. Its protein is CASSQDPAQGALSGNTIYF.

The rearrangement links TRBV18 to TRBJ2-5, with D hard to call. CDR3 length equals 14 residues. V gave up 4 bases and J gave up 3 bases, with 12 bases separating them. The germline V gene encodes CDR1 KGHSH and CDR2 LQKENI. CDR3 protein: CASSRSAGEETQYF. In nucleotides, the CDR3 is TGTGCCAGCTCACGGTCGGCCGGAGAAGAGACCCAGTACTTC.

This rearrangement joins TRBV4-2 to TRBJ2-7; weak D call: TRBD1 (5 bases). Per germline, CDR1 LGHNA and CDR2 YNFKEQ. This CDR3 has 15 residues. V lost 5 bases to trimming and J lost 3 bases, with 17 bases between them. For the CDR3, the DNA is TGTGCCAGCAGCACAGATCTCCCCCAGGGCTACGAGCAGTACTTC. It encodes CASSTDLPQGYEQYF.

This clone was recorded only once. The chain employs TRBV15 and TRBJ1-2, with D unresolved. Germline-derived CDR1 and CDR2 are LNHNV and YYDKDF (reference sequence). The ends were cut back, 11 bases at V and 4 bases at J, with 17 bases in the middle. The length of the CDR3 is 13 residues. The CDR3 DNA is TGTGCCTCATCGCAGGCTGGCGTCTATGGCTACACCTTC. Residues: CASSQAGVYGYTF.

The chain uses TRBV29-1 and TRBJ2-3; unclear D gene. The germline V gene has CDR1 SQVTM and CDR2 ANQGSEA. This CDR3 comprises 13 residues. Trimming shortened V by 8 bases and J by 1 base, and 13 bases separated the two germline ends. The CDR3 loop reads CSTDGGRTDTQYF. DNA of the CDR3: TGCAGCACCGACGGCGGCCGCACAGATACGCAGTATTTT.

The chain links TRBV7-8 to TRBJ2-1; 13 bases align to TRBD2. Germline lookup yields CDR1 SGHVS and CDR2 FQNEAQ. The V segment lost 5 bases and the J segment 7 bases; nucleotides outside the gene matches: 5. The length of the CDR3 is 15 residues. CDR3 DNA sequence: TGTGCCAGCAGCGAGACTAGCGGGGGGTGGAATGAGCAGTTCTTC. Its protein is CASSETSGGWNEQFF.

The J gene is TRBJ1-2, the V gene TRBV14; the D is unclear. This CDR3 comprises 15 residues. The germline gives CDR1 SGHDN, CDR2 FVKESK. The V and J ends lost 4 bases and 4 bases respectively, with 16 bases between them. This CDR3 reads CASSRTPTGIYGYTF. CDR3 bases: TGTGCCAGCAGCCGAACACCGACGGGGATCTATGGCTACACCTTC.

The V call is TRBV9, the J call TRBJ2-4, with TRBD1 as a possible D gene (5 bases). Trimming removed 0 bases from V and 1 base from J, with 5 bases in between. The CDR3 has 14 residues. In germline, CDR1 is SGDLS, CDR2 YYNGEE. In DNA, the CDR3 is TGTGCCAGCAGCGTAGCAGGGGCCAAAAACATTCAGTACTTC. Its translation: CASSVAGAKNIQYF.

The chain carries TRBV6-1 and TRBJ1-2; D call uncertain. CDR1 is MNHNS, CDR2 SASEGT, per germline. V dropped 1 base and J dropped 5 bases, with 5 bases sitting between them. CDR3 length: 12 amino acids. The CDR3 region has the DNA TGTGCCAGCAGTGAAGGCGTTTATGGCTACACCTTC. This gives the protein CASSEGVYGYTF.

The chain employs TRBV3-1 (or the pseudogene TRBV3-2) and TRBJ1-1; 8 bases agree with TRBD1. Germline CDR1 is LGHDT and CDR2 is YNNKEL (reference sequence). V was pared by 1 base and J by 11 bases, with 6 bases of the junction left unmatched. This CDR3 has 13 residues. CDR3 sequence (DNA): TGTGCCAGCAGCCAAGGGACAGGGTTTGTCGCTTTCTTT. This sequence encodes CASSQGTGFVAFF.